This TCR beta chain came from a study of blood T cell repertoires in COVID-19. Across the whole study: Samples of COVID-19 (acute and convalescent) were obtained from the United States, Italy and Spain. Sources were T cells, B-cell-depleted T cells, or PBMCs; the material itself was cDNA or gDNA.

The CDR3 is 15 residues long. Germline V gene lookup returns CDR1 MNHEY and CDR2 SVGAGI. J gave up 6 bases and V 2 bases, and 8 bases lay outside the gene matches. As handled by the study authors: The authors estimated nucleated cell counts from reference gene primer amplification. The repertoire was sequenced with immunoSEQ multiplex PCR; TCRdb's copy has only in-frame clones and lacks some. Clone size and the V and J calls come from that table; the DNA yielded D and trimming. The sample has roughly 300,000 clones, 81% seen once. Material: peripheral blood. The chain recombines TRBV6-5 with TRBJ2-3; 7 bases map to TRBD2. The source is a woman in her fifties or sixties with active or convalescent COVID-19. CDR3 nucleotides: TGTGCCAGCAGTTACCGCGGGGGAAGTAGCGATACGCAGTATTTT. Translation: CASSYRGGSSDTQYF.